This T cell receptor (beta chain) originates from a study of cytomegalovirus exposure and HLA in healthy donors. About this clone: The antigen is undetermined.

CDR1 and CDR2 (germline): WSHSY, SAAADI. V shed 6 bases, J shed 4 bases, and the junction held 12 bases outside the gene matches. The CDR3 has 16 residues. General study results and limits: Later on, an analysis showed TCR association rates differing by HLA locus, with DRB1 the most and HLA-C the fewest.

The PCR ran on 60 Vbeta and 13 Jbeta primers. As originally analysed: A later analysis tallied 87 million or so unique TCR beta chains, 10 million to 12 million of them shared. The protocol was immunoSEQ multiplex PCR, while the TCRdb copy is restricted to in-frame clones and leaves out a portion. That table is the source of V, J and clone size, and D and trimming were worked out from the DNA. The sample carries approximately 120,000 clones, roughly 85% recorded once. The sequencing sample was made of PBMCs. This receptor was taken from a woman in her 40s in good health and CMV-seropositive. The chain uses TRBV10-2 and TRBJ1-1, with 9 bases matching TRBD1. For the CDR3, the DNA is TGCGCCAGCAGCTCTGACAGGGGGGGTTTTTCCACTGAAGCTTTCTTT. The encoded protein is CASSSDRGGFSTEAFF.